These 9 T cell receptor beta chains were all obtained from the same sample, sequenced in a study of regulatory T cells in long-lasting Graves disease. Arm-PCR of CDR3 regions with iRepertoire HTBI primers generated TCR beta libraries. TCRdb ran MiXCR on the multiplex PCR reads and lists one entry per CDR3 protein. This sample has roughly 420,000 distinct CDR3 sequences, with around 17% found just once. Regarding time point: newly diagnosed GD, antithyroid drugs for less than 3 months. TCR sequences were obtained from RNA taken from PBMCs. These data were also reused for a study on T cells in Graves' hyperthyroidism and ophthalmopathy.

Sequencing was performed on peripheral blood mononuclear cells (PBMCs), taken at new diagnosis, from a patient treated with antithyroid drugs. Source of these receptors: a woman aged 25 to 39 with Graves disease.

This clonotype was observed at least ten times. The CDR3 loop is CASSLTQGPLYEQYF. Here the CDR3 DNA reads TGTGCCAGCAGCTTAACCCAGGGGCCATTGTACGAGCAGTACTTC. The rearrangement joins TRBV11-2 to TRBJ2-7, with D maybe TRBD1 (6 bases). The CDR3 extends over 15 amino acids. CDR1 and CDR2 (germline): SGHAT, FQNNGV. The germline V and J ends were trimmed by 2 bases and 4 bases, with 15 bases remaining between them. Full variable domain (missing parts from reference TRBV11-2 and TRBJ2-7): EAGVAQSPRYKIIEKRQSVAFWCNPISGHATLYWYQQILGQGPKLLIQFQNNGVVDDSQLPKDRFSAERLKGVDSTLKIQPAKLEDSAVYLCASSLTQGPLYEQYFGPGTRLTVT.

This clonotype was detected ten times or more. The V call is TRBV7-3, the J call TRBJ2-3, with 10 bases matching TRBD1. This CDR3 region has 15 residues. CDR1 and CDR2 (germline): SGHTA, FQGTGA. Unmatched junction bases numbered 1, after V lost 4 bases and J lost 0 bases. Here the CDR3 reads CASSSDRGSTDTQYF. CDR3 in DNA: TGTGCCAGCAGCTCGGACAGGGGGAGCACAGATACGCAGTATTTT.

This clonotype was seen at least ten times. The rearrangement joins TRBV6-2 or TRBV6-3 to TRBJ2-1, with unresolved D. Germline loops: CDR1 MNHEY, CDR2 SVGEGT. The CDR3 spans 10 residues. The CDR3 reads CAVGWNEQFF. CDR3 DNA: TGTGCTGTCGGATGGAATGAGCAGTTCTTC.

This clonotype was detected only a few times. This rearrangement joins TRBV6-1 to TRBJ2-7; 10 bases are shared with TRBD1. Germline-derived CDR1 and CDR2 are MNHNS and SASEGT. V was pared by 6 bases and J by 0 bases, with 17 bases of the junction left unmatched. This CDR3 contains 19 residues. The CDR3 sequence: CASRTLRGLRQGASYEQYF. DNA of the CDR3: TGTGCCAGCAGAACCCTAAGGGGTTTGCGACAGGGGGCCTCCTACGAGCAGTACTTC.

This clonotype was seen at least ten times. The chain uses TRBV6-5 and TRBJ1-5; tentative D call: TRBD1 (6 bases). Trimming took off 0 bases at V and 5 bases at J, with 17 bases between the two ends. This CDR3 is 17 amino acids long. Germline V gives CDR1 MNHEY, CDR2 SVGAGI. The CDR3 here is CASSYSHYGTLHQPQHF. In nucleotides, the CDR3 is TGTGCCAGCAGTTACTCTCACTACGGGACATTACATCAGCCCCAGCATTTT.

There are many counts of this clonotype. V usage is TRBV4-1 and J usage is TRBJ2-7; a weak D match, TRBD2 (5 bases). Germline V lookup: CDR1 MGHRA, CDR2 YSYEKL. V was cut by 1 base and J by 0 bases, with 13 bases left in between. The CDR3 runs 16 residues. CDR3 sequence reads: CASSQGPPGSSYEQYF. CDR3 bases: TGCGCCAGCAGCCAAGGTCCGCCGGGATCCTCCTACGAGCAGTACTTC.

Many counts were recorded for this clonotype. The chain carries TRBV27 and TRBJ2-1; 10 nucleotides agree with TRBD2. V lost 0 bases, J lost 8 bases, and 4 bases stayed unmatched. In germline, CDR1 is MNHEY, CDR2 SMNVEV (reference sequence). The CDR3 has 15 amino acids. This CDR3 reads CASSLSSGGWDEQFF. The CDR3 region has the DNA TGTGCCAGCAGTTTATCTAGCGGGGGGTGGGATGAGCAGTTCTTC.

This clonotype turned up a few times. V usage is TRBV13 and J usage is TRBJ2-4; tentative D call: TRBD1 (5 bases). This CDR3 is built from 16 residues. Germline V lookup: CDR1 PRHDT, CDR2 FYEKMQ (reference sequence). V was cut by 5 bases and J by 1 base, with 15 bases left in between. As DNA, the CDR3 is TGTGCCAGCAGCCCAGGGCCGGGTCTGGCCAAAAACATTCAGTACTTC. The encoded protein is CASSPGPGLAKNIQYF.

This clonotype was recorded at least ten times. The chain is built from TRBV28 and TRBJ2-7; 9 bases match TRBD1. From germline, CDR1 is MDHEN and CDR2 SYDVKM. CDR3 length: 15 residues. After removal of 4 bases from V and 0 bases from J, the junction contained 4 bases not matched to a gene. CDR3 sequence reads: CASSWGQGGSYEQYF. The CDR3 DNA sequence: TGTGCCAGCAGTTGGGGACAGGGCGGCTCCTACGAGCAGTACTTC.